The 13 T cell receptor beta chains in this list originate from one sample, sequenced in a study of T cell changes during pregnancy in multiple sclerosis. Using immunoSEQ multiplex PCR, the repertoire was profiled, and TCRdb retains in-frame clones only, with some absent. In the table there are roughly 48,000 clones, approximately 92% of which are singletons. The sample was CD4+ T cells from peripheral blood mononuclear cells, taken in the second trimester of pregnancy. The receptor source for this set is a female donor in good health, enrolled as a control in a pregnancy study.

CDR3 protein: CASSRGNTIYF. The DNA of the CDR3 is TGTGCCAGCAGCCGGGGAAACACCATATATTTT. The chain joins TRBV5-4 to TRBJ1-3; D ambiguous. Germline CDR1 and CDR2: SGHNT and YYREEE (reference sequence). This CDR3 contains 11 residues. Trimming took off 4 bases at V and 4 bases at J, with 3 bases between the two ends.

V usage is TRBV7-3 and J usage is TRBJ2-3, with TRBD2 as a possible D gene (5 bases). Germline V CDR1 and CDR2: SGHTA, FQGTGA. V was cut by 1 base and J by 6 bases, with 14 bases left in between. The CDR3 loop spans 15 amino acids. DNA of the CDR3: TGTGCCAGCAGCTTAAGCCCCGGGATAACTGATACGCAGTATTTT. Translated, it gives CASSLSPGITDTQYF.

This clone was seen more than once but under ten times. The V and J genes are TRBV10-1 and TRBJ1-6; TRBD1 agrees at 8 bases. Germline values: CDR1 WNHNN, CDR2 SYGVQD (reference sequence). The CDR3 runs to 13 residues. V lost 7 bases to trimming and J lost 8 bases; unmatched junction nucleotides: 4. CDR3 DNA sequence: TGCGCCAGCAATGGGACAGGACATTCACCCCTCCACTTT. This codes for CASNGTGHSPLHF.

The J gene is TRBJ2-5, the V gene TRBV27; D may be TRBD2 (6 bases). Trimming removed 7 bases from V and 4 bases from J, with 22 bases in between. The CDR3 covers 16 residues. Germline V gene data show CDR1 as MNHEY and CDR2 as SMNVEV (reference sequence). This CDR3 is CASKRVRDFSRETQYF. CDR3 coding DNA: TGTGCCAGCAAGAGAGTCCGGGACTTTTCACGAGAGACCCAGTACTTC.

The chain uses TRBV9 and TRBJ2-1; 8 bases are shared with TRBD2. CDR3 size: 17 residues. The J segment lost 0 bases and the V segment lost 0 bases, leaving 5 bases of the junction unmatched. In germline, CDR1 is SGDLS, CDR2 YYNGEE. CDR3 loop: CASSVGLAPSSYNEQFF. The CDR3 bases are TGTGCCAGCAGCGTAGGACTAGCGCCCAGCTCCTACAATGAGCAGTTCTTC.

The rearrangement joins TRBV5-6 to TRBJ2-1; 12 bases map to TRBD2. V shed 4 bases and J 2 bases; nucleotides not matched to a gene: 4. Germline CDR1 is SGHDT and CDR2 is YYEEEE. The CDR3 is 16 amino acids. The CDR3 spells CASSGWTSGTYNEQFF. The CDR3 nucleotides are TGTGCCAGCAGCGGATGGACTAGCGGGACCTACAATGAGCAGTTCTTC.

J is TRBJ1-6 and V is TRBV28; the D is unclear. V lost 3 bases, J lost 8 bases, and 11 bases lay in between. Looked up from germline, CDR1 is MDHEN and CDR2 is SYDVKM. This CDR3 has 14 amino acids. The CDR3 DNA reads as TGTGCCAGCAGTTTCTCGGGGATCGATTCACCCCTCCACTTT. This codes for CASSFSGIDSPLHF. Full variable domain (remainder filled in from reference TRBV28 and TRBJ1-6): DVKVTQSSRYLVKRTGEKVFLECVQDMDHENMFWYRQDPGLGLRLIYFSYDVKMKEKGDIPEGYSVSREKKERFSLILESASTNQTSMYLCASSFSGIDSPLHFGNGTRLTVT.

This rearrangement joins TRBV5-4 to TRBJ2-7; a possible D gene is TRBD1 (6 bases). CDR3 length equals 15 residues. Trimming shortened V by 0 bases and J by 6 bases, and 16 bases separated the two germline ends. Germline V lookup: CDR1 SGHNT, CDR2 YYREEE (reference sequence). Here the CDR3 reads CASSLEGSSRGEQYF. As DNA, the CDR3 is TGTGCCAGCAGCTTGGAAGGATCAAGCAGGGGCGAGCAGTACTTC.

The chain employs TRBV23-1 and TRBJ2-1; 7 positions match TRBD1. TRBV23-1 is an ORF, with its function uncertain. The CDR3 sequence is 11 residues long. The J segment lost 8 bases and the V segment lost 9 bases, leaving 4 bases of the junction unmatched. CDR3 in DNA: TGCGCCAGAGTGACAGGGCATGAGCAGTTCTTC. Its protein is CARVTGHEQFF.

This clone was counted once. The chain employs TRBV6-4 and TRBJ1-2; D gene unclear. Between the trimmed V and J ends, which lost 0 bases and 7 bases, there was a span of 3 bases. This CDR3 region has 11 residues. Germline CDR1 is MRHNA and CDR2 is SNTAGT. The CDR3 DNA reads as TGTGCCAGCAGTGACTCTCGTGGCTACACCTTC. This codes for CASSDSRGYTF.

The chain is built from TRBV30 and TRBJ1-5; 9 positions match TRBD1. The length of the CDR3 is 15 residues. Germline V gene sequence: CDR1 GTSNPN, CDR2 SVGIG (reference sequence). The J segment lost 0 bases and the V segment lost 3 bases, leaving 3 bases of the junction unmatched. CDR3 nucleotides: TGTGCCTGGAGCGGACAGGGGACTAGCAATCAGCCCCAGCATTTT. Residues: CAWSGQGTSNQPQHF.

The chain recombines TRBV2 with TRBJ1-4, with D perhaps TRBD1 (5 bases). CDR1 SNHLY and CDR2 FYNNEI come from the germline V gene. With 1 base removed from V and 8 bases from J, the gap between germline ends came to 11 bases. The CDR3 consists of 14 residues. For the CDR3, the DNA is TGTGCCAGCAGTGAAGACAGGAGAGACGAAAAACTGTTTTTT. This sequence encodes CASSEDRRDEKLFF.

The chain uses TRBV27 and TRBJ1-1; D ambiguous. The germline gives CDR1 MNHEY, CDR2 SMNVEV (reference sequence). V lost 1 base to trimming and J lost 5 bases, with 11 bases between them. This CDR3 has 14 residues. CDR3 bases: TGTGCCAGCAGTTTATTCGTCAGGTCGACTGAAGCTTTCTTT. Its translation: CASSLFVRSTEAFF.